One and the same sample provided the 31 T cell receptor beta chains below, sequenced in a study of blood T cell repertoires in COVID-19 (dated by TCRdb to the early 2020s). Libraries were constructed by the immunoSEQ multiplex PCR assay. TCRdb limited this immuneACCESS table to in-frame rearrangements with V and J called. A share of clones is missing; checked studies link under half to unresolved V genes, and the rest is unexplained. This sample has over 150,000 clones in its table, and roughly 76% of those were observed once. Roughly an eighth of the sample is held by the ten biggest clonotypes. Sequencing used peripheral blood. The receptors originated from a woman older than 75 with COVID-19, enrolled during active disease.

The rearrangement uses TRBV19 and TRBJ2-7, with TRBD2 as a possible D gene (5 bases). V lost 1 base and J lost 0, with 13 bases in between. This CDR3 is 16 amino acids long. Germline V lookup: CDR1 LNHDA, CDR2 SQIVND (reference sequence). DNA of the CDR3: TGTGCCAGTAGTATAGTCGCGGGCGCGAGCTCCTACGAGCAGTACTTC. It encodes CASSIVAGASSYEQYF.

The chain links TRBV5-1 to TRBJ1-4, with TRBD1 matching over 10 bases. J gave up 4 bases and V 3 bases, and 6 bases lay outside the gene matches. Germline CDR1 reads SGHRS; CDR2 reads YFSETQ. CDR3 length equals 16 residues. CDR3 bases: TGCGCCAGCAGCTCGTCGGGACAGGGGTTTAATGAAAAACTGTTTTTT. It specifies CASSSSGQGFNEKLFF.

The chain carries TRBV27 and TRBJ1-1; tentative D call: TRBD1 (5 bases). Germline lookup yields CDR1 MNHEY and CDR2 SMNVEV (reference sequence). V was pared by 1 base and J by 7 bases, with 10 bases between. CDR3 length: 13 amino acids. CDR3 DNA sequence: TGTGCCAGCAGTTTATTAGGAGGGGATGAAGCTTTCTTT. It codes for CASSLLGGDEAFF.

The genes are TRBV7-9 and TRBJ1-6; D unclear. The V end lost 4 bases, the J end lost 7 bases, and 5 bases lay between the germline ends. Germline V gene lookup returns CDR1 SEHNR and CDR2 FQNEAQ (reference sequence). The CDR3 has 12 residues. DNA of the CDR3: TGTGCCAGCAGCTCTCCGAATTCACCCCTCCACTTT. It translates to CASSSPNSPLHF.

The CDR3 here is CAWKNRGPNTEAFF. In DNA form, the CDR3 reads TGTGCCTGGAAGAACAGGGGACCGAACACTGAAGCTTTCTTT. The genes are TRBV30 and TRBJ1-1; 7 bases line up with TRBD1. Germline V gene data show CDR1 as GTSNPN and CDR2 as SVGIG (reference sequence). The length of the CDR3 is 14 residues. Trimming cost V 4 bases and J 1 base; bases outside gene matches: 6. The entire variable domain, with the rest obtained from reference TRBV30 and TRBJ1-1, is as follows: SQTIHQWPATLVQPVGSPLSLECTVEGTSNPNLYWYRQAAGRGLQLLFYSVGIGQISSEVPQNLSASRPQDRQFILSSKKLLLSDSGFYLCAWKNRGPNTEAFFGQGTRLTVV.

The chain recombines TRBV6-1 with TRBJ1-2; TRBD1 might be the D (6 bases). The ends were cut back, 3 bases at V and 2 bases at J, with 13 bases in the middle. Germline V gives CDR1 MNHNS, CDR2 SASEGT. The CDR3 sequence is 15 residues long. The CDR3 DNA follows: TGTGCCAGCAGTGATTTTACAGGGCCCAACTATGGCTACACCTTC. Its protein product is CASSDFTGPNYGYTF.

The J gene is TRBJ2-7, the V gene TRBV7-9; 9 bases fit TRBD1. The CDR3 is made up of 14 amino acids. V lost 5 bases to trimming and J lost 0 bases; unmatched junction nucleotides: 2. From germline, CDR1 is SEHNR and CDR2 FQNEAQ (reference sequence). CDR3 residues: CASSPTGGSYEQYF. CDR3 nucleotides: TGTGCCAGCAGCCCGACAGGGGGCTCCTACGAGCAGTACTTC.

The chain uses TRBV7-8 and TRBJ2-2, with D perhaps matching TRBD2 (5 bases). V was clipped by 2 bases and J by 5 bases, with 12 bases between them. This CDR3 has 15 amino acids. Germline-derived CDR1 and CDR2 are SGHVS and FQNEAQ. CDR3 bases: TGTGCCAGCAGCTTAAGAGCGGTGGCAACCGGGGAGCTGTTTTTT. Its protein product is CASSLRAVATGELFF.

This clone was seen more than once but under ten times. The chain couples TRBV12-5 to TRBJ2-7; D might be TRBD2 (5 bases). The CDR3 contains 15 residues. CDR1 and CDR2 from the germline V gene are LGHNT and FRNRAP. The V gene lost 3 bases and the J gene lost 2 bases, with 14 bases spanning the gap. CDR3 in amino acids: CASGFAFGGAYEQYF. CDR3 DNA: TGTGCTAGTGGTTTTGCGTTTGGAGGAGCCTACGAGCAGTACTTC.

For the CDR3, the DNA is TGTGCCAGCTCAGTTTCGGCTACCAACGCTCTAACTAATGGCTACACCTTC. Its translation: CASSVSATNALTNGYTF. The chain combines TRBV18 with TRBJ1-2; D is undetermined. This CDR3 spans 17 amino acids. The V gene's germline CDR1 is KGHSH and CDR2 LQKENI. The V end lost 5 bases, the J end lost 6 bases, and 25 bases lay between the germline ends.

In its sample, this clone was seen a few times. This chain links TRBV5-4 with TRBJ1-4; perhaps TRBD1 as D (6 bases). This CDR3 has 15 residues. Between the trimmed V and J ends, which lost 4 bases and 7 bases, there was a span of 17 bases. Germline V gene sequence: CDR1 SGHNT, CDR2 YYREEE (reference sequence). CDR3 amino acids: CASSLGPGVVEKLFF. The CDR3 bases are TGTGCCAGCAGCCTGGGGCCAGGGGTAGTTGAAAAACTGTTTTTT. Combining the CDR3 with reference TRBV5-4 and TRBJ1-4 gives the whole variable domain ETGVTQSPTHLIKTRGQQVTLRCSSQSGHNTVSWYQQALGQGPQFIFQYYREEENGRGNFPPRFSGLQFPNYSSELNVNALELDDSALYLCASSLGPGVVEKLFFGSGTQLSVL.

The chain uses TRBV19 and TRBJ2-1, with a weak D call TRBD2 (6 bases). V lost 4 bases and J 4 bases, leaving 20 bases between the germline ends. This CDR3 spans 17 amino acids. Germline loops: CDR1 LNHDA, CDR2 SQIVND (reference sequence). Written as DNA, the CDR3 is TGTGCCAGTAGTACGACGTTAGAGACGGGAGCTTACAATGAGCAGTTCTTC. Translated: CASSTTLETGAYNEQFF.

The chain uses TRBV6-5 and TRBJ1-2, with D possibly TRBD1 on 6 matching bases. Germline loops: CDR1 MNHEY, CDR2 SVGAGI. CDR3 size: 15 residues. V gave up 6 bases and J gave up 6 bases, with 20 bases separating them. Here the CDR3 reads CASSPEPRGTDGYTF. For the CDR3, the DNA is TGTGCCAGCAGCCCCGAGCCCAGGGGAACGGATGGCTACACCTTC.

This clone was counted a single time. The chain combines TRBV29-1 with TRBJ1-2, with unresolved D. V gave up 6 bases and J gave up 8 bases, with 25 bases separating them. The CDR3 covers 15 residues. Per the germline V gene, CDR1 is SQVTM and CDR2 is ANQGSEA. CDR3 nucleotides: TGCAGCGTGGCTCCGGTATGGGCAGACCCTAAAGGCTACACCTTC. Protein sequence: CSVAPVWADPKGYTF.

The chain employs TRBV5-1 and TRBJ1-2; D perhaps matches TRBD1 (6 bases). The CDR3 spans 13 residues. Germline CDR1 SGHRS, CDR2 YFSETQ. Trimming shortened V by 5 bases and J by 8 bases, and 16 bases separated the two germline ends. The DNA for the CDR3 is TGCGCCAGCAGAGTAACAGGGTCGGAGGGCTACACCTTC. Translating gives CASRVTGSEGYTF. Looking up the rest from reference TRBV5-1 and TRBJ1-2 gives the full variable domain: KAGVTQTPRYLIKTRGQQVTLSCSPISGHRSVSWYQQTPGQGLQFLFEYFSETQRNKGNFPGRFSGRQFSNSRSEMNVSTLELGDSALYLCASRVTGSEGYTFGSGTRLTVV.

The V and J genes are TRBV5-5 and TRBJ1-6; 9 bases are shared with TRBD1. V lost 1 base to trimming and J lost 8 bases; unmatched junction nucleotides: 7. Germline loops: CDR1 SGHKS, CDR2 YYEKEE (reference sequence). This CDR3 has 16 amino acids. Here the CDR3 reads CASSLNTGGAYSPLHF. The DNA of the CDR3 is TGTGCCAGCAGCTTGAACACAGGGGGCGCGTATTCACCCCTCCACTTT.

The chain is built from TRBV28 and TRBJ1-6; perhaps TRBD1 as D (5 bases). V lost 3 bases and J lost 9, with 18 bases in between. CDR1 and CDR2 from the germline V gene are MDHEN and SYDVKM. The CDR3 runs to 16 residues. The CDR3 nucleotides are TGTGCCAGCAGTTTGGATTTGGGCAGGGCTGGTTCACCCCTCCACTTT. Encoded protein: CASSLDLGRAGSPLHF. Full variable domain (remainder filled in from reference TRBV28 and TRBJ1-6): DVKVTQSSRYLVKRTGEKVFLECVQDMDHENMFWYRQDPGLGLRLIYFSYDVKMKEKGDIPEGYSVSREKKERFSLILESASTNQTSMYLCASSLDLGRAGSPLHFGNGTRLTVT.

A few counts support this clone. V and J are TRBV5-1 and TRBJ2-7; 8 bases fit TRBD2. This CDR3 region has 16 residues. The V and J ends lost 1 base and 4 bases, in that order; junction bases with no gene match: 10. Looked up from germline, CDR1 is SGHRS and CDR2 is YFSETQ. The CDR3 sequence is CASSLLSSGSKYEQYF. In nucleotides, the CDR3 is TGCGCCAGCAGCTTGCTCTCCAGCGGGAGTAAGTACGAGCAGTACTTC.

This clone was seen a handful of times. The chain links TRBV5-5 to TRBJ2-7; D uncertain. CDR3 length equals 13 residues. V gave up 0 bases and J gave up 0 bases, with 4 bases separating them. CDR1 is SGHKS, CDR2 YYEKEE, per germline (reference sequence). CDR3 DNA: TGTGCCAGCAGCTTGGCTGTCTCCTACGAGCAGTACTTC. This codes for CASSLAVSYEQYF.

The CDR3 sequence: CASSIQGAHGYTF. CDR3 nucleotide sequence: TGTGCCAGTAGTATCCAGGGGGCCCATGGCTACACCTTC. This sequence joins TRBV19 and TRBJ1-2; 8 bases line up with TRBD1. Germline-derived CDR1 and CDR2 are LNHDA and SQIVND (reference sequence). V lost 3 bases to trimming and J lost 6 bases; unmatched junction nucleotides: 3. The length of the CDR3 is 13 residues.

The J gene is TRBJ1-5, the V gene TRBV10-1; weak D call: TRBD1 (5 bases). This CDR3 contains 17 residues. Germline-derived CDR1 and CDR2 are WNHNN and SYGVQD (reference sequence). V lost 2 bases and J lost 0, with 14 bases in between. Written as DNA, the CDR3 is TGCGCCAGCAGTGAGAGGTTGGGGCCGGTTAGCAATCAGCCCCAGCATTTT. Translated: CASSERLGPVSNQPQHF.

Only one count was recorded for this clone. The V call is TRBV6-6, the J call TRBJ2-1, with D possibly matching TRBD2 (6 bases). Germline CDR1 reads MNHNY; CDR2 reads SVGAGI (reference sequence). The CDR3 consists of 18 residues. With 6 bases removed from V and 7 bases from J, the gap between germline ends came to 28 bases. CDR3 nucleotide sequence: TGTGCCAGCAGCACCTGGGGAGGACTCGGGCCTGAATTTAATGAGCAGTTCTTC. Translated, it gives CASSTWGGLGPEFNEQFF.

The chain recombines TRBV7-2 with TRBJ1-1; TRBD1 is a possible D gene (5 bases). The CDR3 has 13 residues. V shed 7 bases and J shed 3 bases, with 12 bases lying between them. The germline gives CDR1 SGHTA, CDR2 FQGNSA. CDR3 bases: TGTGCCAGCACCGCTGGGGCGCACACTGAAGCTTTCTTT. Translated: CASTAGAHTEAFF.

In regard to this clone: The identical CDR3 is also encoded by other nucleotide sequences in the sample. The chain carries TRBV11-3 and TRBJ2-5; TRBD2 aligns across 9 bases. The CDR3 extends over 16 amino acids. Trimming removed 5 bases from V and 0 bases from J; junction bases left unmatched: 7. Germline assignment: CDR1 SGHNT and CDR2 YENEEA. The DNA for the CDR3 is TGTGCCAGCAGCCCTGGAACTAGCGGGTACCAAGAGACCCAGTACTTC. It encodes CASSPGTSGYQETQYF. The full variable domain, completed using reference TRBV11-3 and TRBJ2-5, is EAGVVQSPRYKIIEKKQPVAFWCNPISGHNTLYWYLQNLGQGPELLIRYENEEAVDDSQLPKDRFSAERLKGVDSTLKIQPAELGDSAVYLCASSPGTSGYQETQYFGPGTRLLVL.

In this sample, this clone turned up once. This sequence joins TRBV18 and TRBJ1-1; no clear D gene. The ends were cut back, 6 bases at V and 4 bases at J, with 15 bases in the middle. Germline V gene sequence: CDR1 KGHSH, CDR2 LQKENI. The CDR3 is made up of 14 amino acids. The CDR3 DNA sequence: TGTGCCAGCTCCCCATCCGGGAGAGCCACTGAAGCTTTCTTT. This encodes CASSPSGRATEAFF.

The chain couples TRBV4-3 to TRBJ2-1, with 11 bases identical to TRBD2. The germline V gene encodes CDR1 LGHNA and CDR2 YSLEER. V was clipped by 4 bases and J by 0 bases; unmatched bases: 11. CDR3 size: 19 residues. This chain's CDR3 is CASSPVLAGARSSYNEQFF. Written as DNA, the CDR3 is TGCGCCAGCAGCCCAGTACTAGCGGGGGCGAGGAGCTCCTACAATGAGCAGTTCTTC.

The V and J genes are TRBV6-1 and TRBJ2-7; D may be TRBD1 (6 bases). Trimming took off 4 bases at V and 9 bases at J, with 10 bases between the two ends. CDR1 and CDR2 from the germline V gene are MNHNS and SASEGT. This CDR3 contains 11 residues. The CDR3 loop reads CASSATGMQYF. The CDR3 nucleotides are TGTGCCAGCAGTGCCACAGGGATGCAGTACTTC.

The chain recombines TRBV29-1 with TRBJ2-4, with D perhaps TRBD1 (6 bases). The germline V and J ends were trimmed by 5 bases and 1 base, with 12 bases remaining between them. CDR3 length: 14 amino acids. Germline values: CDR1 SQVTM, CDR2 ANQGSEA. CDR3 nucleotide sequence: TGCAGCGTTCGAACAGGGTATGCCAAAAACATTCAGTACTTC. Its translation is CSVRTGYAKNIQYF.

The chain uses TRBV7-3 and TRBJ2-2; 8 nucleotides align to TRBD2. This CDR3 is 16 amino acids long. The junction had 8 bases not matched to a gene; V was cut back by 4 bases and J by 4 bases. Germline V gene sequence: CDR1 SGHTA, CDR2 FQGTGA. The CDR3 sequence is CASSSSAGTSTGELFF. For the CDR3, the DNA is TGTGCCAGCAGCTCATCGGCCGGGACTAGCACCGGGGAGCTGTTTTTT.

The V gene is TRBV9, the J gene TRBJ2-7; 12 nucleotides match TRBD1. The CDR3 has 17 amino acids. Losses at the gene ends were 4 bases for V and 4 bases for J; bases not matched to a gene: 12. Germline CDR1 reads SGDLS; CDR2 reads YYNGEE. In DNA, the CDR3 is TGTGCCAGCAGCCCCCGGGACAGGGGGCTGGGAAAATACGAGCAGTACTTC. Its protein product is CASSPRDRGLGKYEQYF.

This clone has just a few counts. The gene calls are TRBV27 and TRBJ1-2; 7 bases line up with TRBD1. The germline V gene encodes CDR1 MNHEY and CDR2 SMNVEV (reference sequence). CDR3 length: 14 residues. J was trimmed by 7 bases and V by 5 bases; bases with no gene match: 10. CDR3 region: CASSPIDRAAGYTF. The CDR3 nucleotides are TGTGCCAGCAGTCCCATCGACAGGGCGGCTGGCTACACCTTC.